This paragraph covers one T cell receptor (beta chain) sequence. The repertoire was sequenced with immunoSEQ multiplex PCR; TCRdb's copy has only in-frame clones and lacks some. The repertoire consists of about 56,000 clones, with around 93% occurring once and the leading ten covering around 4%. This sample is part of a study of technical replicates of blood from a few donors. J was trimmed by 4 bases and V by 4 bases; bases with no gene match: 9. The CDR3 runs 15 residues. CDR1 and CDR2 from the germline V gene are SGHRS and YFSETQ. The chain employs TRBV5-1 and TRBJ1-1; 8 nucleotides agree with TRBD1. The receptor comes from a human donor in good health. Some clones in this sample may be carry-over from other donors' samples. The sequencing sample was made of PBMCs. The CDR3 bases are TGCGCCAGCAGCACCGGACAGGGTTGGGGCACTGAAGCTTTCTTT. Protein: CASSTGQGWGTEAFF.